This T cell receptor beta chain was retrieved from a study of blood T cell repertoires in COVID-19. Looking at the study overall: The origin of the acute and convalescent COVID-19 samples was the United States, Italy and Spain.

Source study methods: Researchers report that nucleated cell counts were estimated from reference gene primer amplification. Assay: immunoSEQ multiplex PCR; the TCRdb copy retains only in-frame clones and omits some. The DNA gave D and trimming, while V, J and clone size come from that table. Of 97,000 or so clones listed, roughly 86% are singletons. The CDR3 is 13 residues long. The germline gives CDR1 SGDLS, CDR2 YYNGEE. V was pared by 7 bases and J by 3 bases, with 10 bases between. The J gene is TRBJ2-2, the V gene TRBV9; D is unclear. The sample was peripheral blood. This clonotype originated in a man aged 35 to 55 with active or convalescent COVID-19. The CDR3 DNA follows: TGTGCCAGCGGAGCAGATCACACCGGGGAGCTGTTTTTT. This encodes CASGADHTGELFF.